This T cell receptor beta chain was sequenced for a study of Ad26.COV2.S vaccination and SARS-CoV-2 variants. Germline V gene sequence: CDR1 MNHEY, CDR2 SVGAGI. There are 15 residues in the CDR3. Trimming took 6 bases from V and 0 from J, leaving 12 bases between them. TCRdb's copy holds only in-frame clones and misses some; the assay was immunoSEQ multiplex PCR. Among about 94,000 clones, 82% were seen once, and the ten largest hold approximately 15%. The source of this sequence is a human donor who had recovered from COVID-19. Sequencing was performed on peripheral blood, taken after recovery from COVID-19. V is TRBV6-5 and J is TRBJ2-4; D call uncertain. The CDR3 reads CASSMTQLAKNIQYF. DNA of the CDR3: TGTGCCAGCAGCATGACGCAATTAGCCAAAAACATTCAGTACTTC.